This T cell receptor (beta chain) was captured by sequencing in a study of T cell repertoires in cytomegalovirus infection. Worth noting for this clonotype: The antigen is not known.

V was clipped by 5 bases and J by 7 bases, with 15 bases between them. The CDR3 runs 14 residues. Germline CDR1 reads MDHEN; CDR2 reads SYDVKM. Findings of the study overall: The ex vivo response was dominated by HLA-C-restricted CMV-specific TCR beta clonotypes. Carriers of CMV plus the relevant HLA were identified by cumulative public TCR beta family frequency.

Each CDR3 protein is one row after TCRdb ran MiXCR on the reads. The sample includes just under 550,000 distinct CDR3 sequences, more than 25% of them seen just once. Sequenced: PBMCs. The chain recombines TRBV28 with TRBJ1-5, with D possibly TRBD1 on 5 matching bases. This TCR was recovered from a human donor in good health (CMV status not recorded). Some clones in this sample may be carry-over from other donors' samples. This CDR3 is CASSLGGTGQPQHF. The CDR3 DNA follows: TGTGCCAGCAGTCTCGGGGGGACCGGGCAGCCCCAGCATTTT.